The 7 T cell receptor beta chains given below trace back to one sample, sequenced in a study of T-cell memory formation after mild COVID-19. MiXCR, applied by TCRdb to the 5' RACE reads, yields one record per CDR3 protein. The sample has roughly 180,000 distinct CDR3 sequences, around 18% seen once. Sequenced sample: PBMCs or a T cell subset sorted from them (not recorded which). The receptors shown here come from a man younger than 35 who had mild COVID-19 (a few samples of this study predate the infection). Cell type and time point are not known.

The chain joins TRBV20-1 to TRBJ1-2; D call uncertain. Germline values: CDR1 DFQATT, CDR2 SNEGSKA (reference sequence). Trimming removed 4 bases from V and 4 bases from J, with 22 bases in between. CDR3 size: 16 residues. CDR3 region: CSATPVVGPMVYGYTF. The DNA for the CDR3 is TGCAGTGCTACACCAGTAGTCGGGCCCATGGTCTATGGCTACACCTTC.

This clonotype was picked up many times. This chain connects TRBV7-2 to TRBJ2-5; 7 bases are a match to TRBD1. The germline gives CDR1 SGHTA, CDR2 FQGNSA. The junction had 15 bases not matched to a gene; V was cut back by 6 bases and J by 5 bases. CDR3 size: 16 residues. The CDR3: CASRPNRGGRLETQYF. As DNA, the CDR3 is TGTGCCAGCAGGCCCAACAGGGGTGGTAGGTTGGAGACCCAGTACTTC.

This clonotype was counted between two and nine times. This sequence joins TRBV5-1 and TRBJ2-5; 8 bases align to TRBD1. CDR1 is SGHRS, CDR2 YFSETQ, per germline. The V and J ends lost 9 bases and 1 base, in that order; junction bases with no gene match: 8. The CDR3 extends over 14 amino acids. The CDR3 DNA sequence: TGCGCCACCAAAGGCGACAGGGGCCAAGAGACCCAGTACTTC. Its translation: CATKGDRGQETQYF.

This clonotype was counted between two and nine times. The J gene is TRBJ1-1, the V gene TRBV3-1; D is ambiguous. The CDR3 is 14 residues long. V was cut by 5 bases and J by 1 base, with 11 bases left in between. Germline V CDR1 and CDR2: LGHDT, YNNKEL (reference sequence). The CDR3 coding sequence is TGTGCCAGCAGCACCGCGTTGGGGAACACTGAAGCTTTCTTT. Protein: CASSTALGNTEAFF.

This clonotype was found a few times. CDR3 in amino acids: CASSQGDRLNSPLHF. The CDR3 bases are TGTGCCAGCAGTCAAGGGGACCGATTAAATTCACCCCTCCACTTT. The chain couples TRBV12-3 or TRBV12-4 to TRBJ1-6; D is possibly TRBD1 (5 bases). CDR3 length: 15 residues. Trimming shortened V by 5 bases and J by 7 bases, and 15 bases separated the two germline ends.

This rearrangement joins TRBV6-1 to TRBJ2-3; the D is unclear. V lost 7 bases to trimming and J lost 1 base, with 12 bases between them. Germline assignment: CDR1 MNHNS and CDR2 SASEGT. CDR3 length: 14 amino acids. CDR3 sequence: CASTSGPGTDTQYF. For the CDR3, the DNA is TGTGCCAGCACCTCTGGCCCGGGCACAGATACGCAGTATTTT.

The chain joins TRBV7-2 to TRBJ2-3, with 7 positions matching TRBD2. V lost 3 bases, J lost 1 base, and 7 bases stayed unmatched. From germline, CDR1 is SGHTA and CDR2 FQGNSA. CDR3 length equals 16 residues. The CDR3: CASSFLGGYGTDTQYF. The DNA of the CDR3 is TGTGCCAGCAGCTTCCTCGGGGGGTACGGCACAGATACGCAGTATTTT.